This TCR beta chain emerged from a study of CD8 T cells in ankylosing spondylitis. General observations from the study: Disease-linked clones displayed a CD8+ phenotype and appeared relatively rarely in peripheral blood. A TCR beta motif of fewer than ten highly homologous variants appeared characteristic of ankylosing spondylitis blood. Some of these motif variants have turned up before, in reports on reactive arthritis synovial fluid and blood. Reportedly, matched ankylosing spondylitis synovial fluid was significantly enriched for disease-linked clones.

Preparation of TCR beta libraries was done by quantitative 5'-RACE with molecular barcodes. MiXCR, run by TCRdb on the 5' RACE reads, gives a single entry per CDR3 protein. The top ten clones hold about 0.9% of a sample with hundreds of thousands of distinct CDR3 sequences, roughly 27% of them seen once. This clonotype turned up a few times. Its antigen is not identified. The sequencing sample was made of blood, either unsorted or a sorted T cell fraction (not recorded which). The origin of this receptor is a male donor with ankylosing spondylitis.

CDR3 in amino acids: CASSPGTQYYGYTF. The CDR3 DNA sequence: TGTGCCAGCTCACCCGGGACTCAATACTATGGCTACACCTTC. The chain is built from TRBV18 and TRBJ1-2, with D perhaps matching TRBD1 (5 bases). Trimming removed 3 bases at V and 3 bases at J, with 11 bases between. Germline CDR1 and CDR2: KGHSH and LQKENI. The CDR3 totals 14 residues.